Sequencing of this T cell receptor (beta chain) was carried out in a study of memory CD4+ T cells and cytomegalovirus serostatus. The protocol was immunoSEQ multiplex PCR, while the TCRdb copy is restricted to in-frame clones and leaves out a portion. The sample lists nearly 60,000 clones; around 80% were seen once. Germline V gene lookup returns CDR1 SGHVS and CDR2 FQNEAQ. The CDR3 has 16 residues. V was clipped by 5 bases and J by 2 bases; unmatched bases: 7. Whole-study results and caveats: About 40% of the roughly 150 known CMV-associated TCRbeta sequences appeared in CD4+ memory.

The sort gate was single viable CD3+CD4+CD8-CD45RO+ cells for memory CD4+ T cells. As regards this clone: The target antigen is unknown.

This clonotype was sampled from an adult in good health and CMV-seronegative. The chain uses TRBV7-8 and TRBJ2-7; 12 nucleotides align to TRBD2. The sequencing sample was made of memory CD4+ T cells from blood. The CDR3 DNA reads TGTGCCAGCAGCCCGCACCGACTAGCGGGAGCCTACGAGCAGTACTTC. Translation: CASSPHRLAGAYEQYF.